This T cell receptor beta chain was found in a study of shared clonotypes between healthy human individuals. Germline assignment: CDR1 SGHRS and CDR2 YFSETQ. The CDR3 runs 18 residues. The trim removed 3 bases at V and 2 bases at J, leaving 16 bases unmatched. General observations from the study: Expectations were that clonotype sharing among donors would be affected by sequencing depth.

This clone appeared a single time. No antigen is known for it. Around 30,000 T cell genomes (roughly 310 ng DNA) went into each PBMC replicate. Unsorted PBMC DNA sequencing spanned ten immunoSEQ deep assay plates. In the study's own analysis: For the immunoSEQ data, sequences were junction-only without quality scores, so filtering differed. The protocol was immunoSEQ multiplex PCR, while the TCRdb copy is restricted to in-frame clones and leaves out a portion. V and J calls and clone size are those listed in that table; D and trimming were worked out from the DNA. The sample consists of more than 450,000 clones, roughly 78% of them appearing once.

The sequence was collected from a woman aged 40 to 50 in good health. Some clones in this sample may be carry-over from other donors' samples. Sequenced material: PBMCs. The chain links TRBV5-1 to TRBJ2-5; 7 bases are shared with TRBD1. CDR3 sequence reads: CASSSRPRDSRTQETQYF. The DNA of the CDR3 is TGCGCCAGCAGCTCCAGACCCCGGGACAGCCGAACACAAGAGACCCAGTACTTC.